This TCR beta chain was captured by sequencing in a study of T cells after yellow fever vaccination. Study-wide points: Once the booster was given, most primary-vaccination clones reappeared, at approximately 97% for CD4 and approximately 88% for CD8.

Using its own MiXCR run on the 5' RACE reads, TCRdb lists one record per CDR3 protein. The sample yields tens of thousands of distinct CDR3 sequences, 3.4% seen once. This clonotype was recorded many times. The V gene end was trimmed by 12 bases and the J gene end by 5 bases; junction bases not matched to a gene: 11. The germline gives CDR1 KGHDR, CDR2 SFDVKD. CDR3 size: 13 residues. The clonotype originates from a man in his late teens or twenties who received the YFV17D yellow fever vaccine. Sequencing used PBMCs, either bulk or a sorted T-cell subset (CD4+, CD8+, memory, or dextramer-sorted; not recorded which), obtained about 49 days after the first yellow fever vaccination. The rearrangement uses TRBV24-1 and TRBJ2-5, with 7 bases fitting TRBD1. CDR3 bases: TGTGCCGCCATCGACAGGGTACGTGAGACCCAGTACTTC. This codes for CAAIDRVRETQYF.